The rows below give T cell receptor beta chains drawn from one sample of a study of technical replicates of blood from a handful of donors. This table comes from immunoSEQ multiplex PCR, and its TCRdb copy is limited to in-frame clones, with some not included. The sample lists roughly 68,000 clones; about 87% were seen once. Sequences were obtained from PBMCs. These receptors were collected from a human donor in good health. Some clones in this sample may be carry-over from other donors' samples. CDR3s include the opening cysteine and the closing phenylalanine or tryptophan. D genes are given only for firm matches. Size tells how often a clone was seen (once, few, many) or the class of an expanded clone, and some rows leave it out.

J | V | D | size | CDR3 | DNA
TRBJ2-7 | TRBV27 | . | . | CASRAHHQYEQYF | TGTGCCAGCAGGGCCCACCACCAATACGAGCAGTACTTC
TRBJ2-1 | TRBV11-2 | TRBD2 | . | CASTQGARGSYNEQFF | TGTGCCAGCACCCAGGGCGCGCGGGGGTCCTACAATGAGCAGTTCTTC
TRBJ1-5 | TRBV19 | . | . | CASRFGRDDQPQHF | TGTGCCAGTAGATTCGGCAGGGATGATCAGCCCCAGCATTTT
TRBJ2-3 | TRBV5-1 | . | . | CASSGGGTGTDTQYF | TGCGCCAGCTCCGGTGGAGGGACTGGCACAGATACGCAGTATTTT
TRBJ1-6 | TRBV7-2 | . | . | CASRGSGVDNSPLHF | TGTGCCAGCAGGGGTTCAGGGGTTGATAATTCACCCCTCCACTTT
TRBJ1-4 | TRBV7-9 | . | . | CASSLGVRANEKLFF | TGTGCCAGCAGCTTAGGTGTCAGGGCGAATGAAAAACTGTTTTTT
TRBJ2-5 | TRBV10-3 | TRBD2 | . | CASSRGEDPPETQYF | TGTGCCTCCAGCCGGGGGGAGGACCCTCCAGAGACCCAGTACTTC
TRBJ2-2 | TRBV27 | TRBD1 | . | CASSSSTGAGTGELFF | TGTGCCAGCAGTTCGTCGACAGGGGCGGGTACCGGGGAGCTGTTTTTT
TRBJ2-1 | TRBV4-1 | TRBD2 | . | CASSLRSWTSGGATVF | TGCGCCAGCAGCCTACGATCGTGGACTAGCGGGGGCGCCACGGTCTTC
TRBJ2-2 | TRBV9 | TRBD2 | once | CASSRESGGGTGELFF | TGTGCCAGCAGCAGGGAAAGCGGGGGGGGCACCGGGGAGCTGTTTTTT
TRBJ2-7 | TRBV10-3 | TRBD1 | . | CAIKGQGSYEQYF | TGTGCCATTAAAGGACAGGGGTCCTACGAGCAGTACTTC
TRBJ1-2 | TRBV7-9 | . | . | CASSLDFGRGYTF | TGTGCCAGCAGCTTAGATTTCGGGAGAGGCTACACCTTC
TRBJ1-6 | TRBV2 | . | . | CASSERQAIYNSPLHF | TGTGCCAGCAGTGAGAGACAGGCGATCTATAATTCACCCCTCCACTTT
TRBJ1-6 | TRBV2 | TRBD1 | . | CASKTGPANSPLHF | TGTGCCAGCAAGACAGGGCCAGCCAATTCACCCCTCCACTTT
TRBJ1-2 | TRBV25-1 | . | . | CASSGTGMGGYTF | TGTGCCAGCAGTGGGACGGGGATGGGTGGCTACACCTTC
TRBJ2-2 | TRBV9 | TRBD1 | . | CASSAETGVGELFF | TGTGCCAGCAGCGCTGAGACAGGGGTCGGGGAGCTGTTTTTT
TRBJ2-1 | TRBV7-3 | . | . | CASSFRAHTDEQFF | TGTGCCAGCAGCTTCAGGGCCCACACGGATGAGCAGTTCTTC
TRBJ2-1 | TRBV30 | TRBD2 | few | CACARTSGRAKQFF | TGTGCCTGTGCGCGGACTAGCGGGAGGGCCAAGCAGTTCTTC
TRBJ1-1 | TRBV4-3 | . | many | CASSQGMMAGATTEAFF | TGCGCCAGCAGCCAAGGAATGATGGCAGGCGCGACCACTGAAGCTTTCTTT
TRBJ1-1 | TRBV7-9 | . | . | CASSPQRGENTEAFF | TGTGCCAGCAGCCCCCAGCGGGGAGAAAACACTGAAGCTTTCTTT
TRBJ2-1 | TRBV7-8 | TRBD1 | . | CASSSRRQGFIDEQFF | TGTGCCAGCAGCTCTAGACGACAGGGTTTCATCGATGAGCAGTTCTTC
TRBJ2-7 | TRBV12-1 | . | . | CASNRGTSGYEQYF | TGTGCCAGCAATCGCGGGACTAGCGGTTACGAGCAGTACTTC
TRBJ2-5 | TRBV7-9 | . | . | CASSPLARETQYF | TGTGCCAGCAGCCCACTAGCCCGAGAGACCCAGTACTTC
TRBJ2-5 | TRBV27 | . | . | CASSLRTDYLQETQYF | TGTGCCAGCAGTTTAAGGACGGACTACCTTCAAGAGACCCAGTACTTC
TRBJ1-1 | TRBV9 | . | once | CASSVNPNAGEAFF | TGTGCCAGCAGCGTAAACCCCAACGCGGGTGAAGCTTTCTTT
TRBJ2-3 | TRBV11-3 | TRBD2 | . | CASSLGAGGHDTQYF | TGTGCCAGCAGCTTAGGAGCGGGGGGGCACGATACGCAGTATTTT
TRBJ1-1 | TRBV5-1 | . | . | CASSVQFSNTEAFF | TGCGCCAGCTCCGTTCAGTTTTCCAACACTGAAGCTTTCTTT
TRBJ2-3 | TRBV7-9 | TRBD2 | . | CANGIAGVADTQYF | TGTGCCAACGGCATAGCGGGAGTCGCAGATACGCAGTATTTT
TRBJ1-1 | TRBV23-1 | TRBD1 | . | CASSQSWTGENTEAFF | TGCGCCAGCAGTCAATCGTGGACAGGGGAGAACACTGAAGCTTTCTTT
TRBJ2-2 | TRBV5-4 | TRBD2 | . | CASSYPTPGTSGTGELFF | TGTGCCAGCAGCTACCCAACCCCCGGGACTAGCGGCACCGGGGAGCTGTTTTTT
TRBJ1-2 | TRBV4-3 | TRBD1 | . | CASSQGQGAGYGYTF | TGCGCCAGCAGCCAGGGTCAGGGGGCTGGCTATGGCTACACCTTC
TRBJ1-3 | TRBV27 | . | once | CASSSNGAGSGNTIYF | TGTGCCAGCAGCTCGAATGGGGCCGGCTCTGGAAACACCATATATTTT
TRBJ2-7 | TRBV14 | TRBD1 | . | CASSPGGGVGYSYEQYF | TGTGCCAGCAGCCCAGGGGGCGGTGTAGGGTACTCCTACGAGCAGTACTTC
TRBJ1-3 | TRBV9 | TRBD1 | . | CATSPGQGSGNTIYF | TGTGCCACCAGCCCGGGACAGGGGTCTGGAAACACCATATATTTT
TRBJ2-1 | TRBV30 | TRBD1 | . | CAWSVGTGVYNEQFF | TGTGCCTGGAGTGTAGGGACAGGGGTGTACAATGAGCAGTTCTTC